Below, 12 T cell receptor beta chains from the same sample are listed, as sequenced in a study of cytomegalovirus exposure and HLA in healthy donors. The data were produced by immunoSEQ multiplex PCR, yet TCRdb's version contains in-frame clones alone and is incomplete. The repertoire includes roughly 260,000 clones, 80% to 90% of them detected once, and 2.6% sits in the top ten. The sample taken for sequencing was PBMCs. Receptors originate from a young man in good health and CMV-seronegative.

This clone was seen a few times. The J gene is TRBJ2-7, the V gene TRBV6-1; TRBD1 is a possible D gene (5 bases). V gave up 7 bases and J gave up 5 bases, with 12 bases separating them. The CDR3 length is 12 residues. Germline lookup yields CDR1 MNHNS and CDR2 SASEGT. CDR3: CASIGRADEQYF. The DNA of the CDR3 is TGTGCCAGCATCGGCAGGGCGGACGAGCAGTACTTC.

The rearrangement uses TRBV10-3 and TRBJ2-1; possible D gene TRBD2, 5 bases. Germline assignment: CDR1 ENHRY and CDR2 SYGVKD. The V and J ends lost 3 bases and 3 bases respectively, with 9 bases between them. CDR3 size: 14 residues. The CDR3 sequence: CAISDQDFYNEQFF. The CDR3 DNA is TGTGCCATCAGTGATCAGGACTTCTACAATGAGCAGTTCTTC.

The rearrangement joins TRBV27 to TRBJ2-7; 8 nucleotides align to TRBD2. Trimming took 3 bases from V and 1 from J; bases not matched to a gene: 2. Germline V CDR1 and CDR2: MNHEY, SMNVEV (reference sequence). The CDR3 spans 14 residues. CDR3 nucleotides: TGTGCCAGCAGTTTGAGCGGGAGATCCTACGAGCAGTACTTC. Protein product: CASSLSGRSYEQYF.

This CDR3 reads CASRQQGVEPQHF. The CDR3, as DNA: TGTGCCAGCAGACAACAGGGTGTAGAGCCCCAGCATTTT. The V and J genes are TRBV6-6 and TRBJ1-5; D possibly corresponds to TRBD1 (6 bases). The CDR3 is 13 amino acids. Germline V gives CDR1 MNHNY, CDR2 SVGAGI (reference sequence). V was trimmed by 6 bases and J by 8 bases, leaving 14 bases between them.

The V call is TRBV5-1, the J call TRBJ2-1, with TRBD1 matching over 10 bases. There are 15 residues in the CDR3. The ends lost 1 base at V and 4 bases at J; junction bases unmatched: 2. The V gene's germline CDR1 is SGHRS and CDR2 YFSETQ. CDR3 loop: CASSLSGQGYNEQFF. The CDR3 nucleotides are TGCGCCAGCAGCTTGTCGGGACAGGGGTACAATGAGCAGTTCTTC.

The V and J genes are TRBV28 and TRBJ2-7; D may be TRBD2 (5 bases). The CDR3 runs 15 residues. Germline values: CDR1 MDHEN, CDR2 SYDVKM. V lost 4 bases and J lost 0, with 13 bases in between. For the CDR3, the DNA is TGTGCCAGCAGTTCTCTAGCTTTAAGCTCCTACGAGCAGTACTTC. This codes for CASSSLALSSYEQYF.

In nucleotides, the CDR3 is TGTGCCAGTAGTTTAGGCGGGACTATCTCCTACGAGCAGTACTTC. This encodes CASSLGGTISYEQYF. J is TRBJ2-7 and V is TRBV19; 7 bases align to TRBD2. The CDR3 contains 15 residues. The J segment lost 0 bases and the V segment lost 5 bases, leaving 7 bases of the junction unmatched. CDR1 and CDR2 (germline): LNHDA, SQIVND (reference sequence).

V is TRBV29-1 and J is TRBJ1-1; the D is unclear. The CDR3 totals 13 residues. V lost 2 bases, J lost 2 bases, and 9 bases lay in between. CDR1 and CDR2 (germline): SQVTM, ANQGSEA. CDR3 residues: CSVEQRANTEAFF. CDR3 DNA: TGCAGCGTTGAACAGCGAGCAAACACTGAAGCTTTCTTT.

The sample holds a few counts of this clone. The chain carries TRBV4-2 and TRBJ1-1, with 10 bases matching TRBD1. J gave up 11 bases and V 3 bases, and 3 bases lay outside the gene matches. This CDR3 contains 12 residues. The germline V gene encodes CDR1 LGHNA and CDR2 YNFKEQ. CDR3: CASSHVDRGAFF. In DNA form, the CDR3 reads TGTGCCAGCAGCCATGTGGACAGGGGGGCTTTCTTT.

J is TRBJ1-5 and V is TRBV28; 9 bases align to TRBD1. CDR1 MDHEN and CDR2 SYDVKM come from the germline V gene. This CDR3 has 16 amino acids. The V segment lost 10 bases and the J segment 2 bases; nucleotides outside the gene matches: 12. The CDR3 sequence is CATTRQGGTRNQPQHF. The CDR3 bases are TGTGCCACTACGAGACAGGGGGGGACCCGCAATCAGCCCCAGCATTTT.

This sequence joins TRBV9 and TRBJ2-2; 11 bases are a match to TRBD2. V was pared by 0 bases and J by 2 bases, with 3 bases of the junction left unmatched. Germline V gives CDR1 SGDLS, CDR2 YYNGEE. The CDR3 is made up of 17 amino acids. In DNA, the CDR3 is TGTGCCAGCAGCGTAGAACTAGCGGGAGCTAACACCGGGGAGCTGTTTTTT. It encodes CASSVELAGANTGELFF.

The chain employs TRBV14 and TRBJ2-7; D possibly corresponds to TRBD2 (5 bases). V lost 5 bases and J lost 2, with 13 bases in between. CDR3 length equals 14 residues. CDR1 SGHDN and CDR2 FVKESK come from the germline V gene. CDR3 DNA: TGTGCCAGCAGCTCACTAGTCCCTCCCTACGAGCAGTACTTC. This translates into CASSSLVPPYEQYF.